This TCR beta chain appears in the sequencing data of a study of response to subunit inactivated influenza vaccine. The germline CDR1 and CDR2 sequences are ENHRY and SYGVKD. Trimming took 6 bases from V and 8 from J, leaving 11 bases between them. CDR3 size: 12 residues. This clonotype was seen a few times. Each CDR3 protein is one row after TCRdb ran MiXCR on the RT-PCR reads. The sample includes around 710,000 distinct CDR3 sequences, approximately 15% of them seen just once. The chain has TRBV10-3 and TRBJ1-5; TRBD1 might be the D (5 bases). Specimen: PBMCs from blood, collected 14 to 15 days before vaccination. The sequence derives from a man aged 45-65 years who received an inactivated influenza vaccine. The CDR3 bases are TGTGCCATCAGCGGAGAGGGGAAGCCCCAGCATTTT. It encodes CAISGEGKPQHF.